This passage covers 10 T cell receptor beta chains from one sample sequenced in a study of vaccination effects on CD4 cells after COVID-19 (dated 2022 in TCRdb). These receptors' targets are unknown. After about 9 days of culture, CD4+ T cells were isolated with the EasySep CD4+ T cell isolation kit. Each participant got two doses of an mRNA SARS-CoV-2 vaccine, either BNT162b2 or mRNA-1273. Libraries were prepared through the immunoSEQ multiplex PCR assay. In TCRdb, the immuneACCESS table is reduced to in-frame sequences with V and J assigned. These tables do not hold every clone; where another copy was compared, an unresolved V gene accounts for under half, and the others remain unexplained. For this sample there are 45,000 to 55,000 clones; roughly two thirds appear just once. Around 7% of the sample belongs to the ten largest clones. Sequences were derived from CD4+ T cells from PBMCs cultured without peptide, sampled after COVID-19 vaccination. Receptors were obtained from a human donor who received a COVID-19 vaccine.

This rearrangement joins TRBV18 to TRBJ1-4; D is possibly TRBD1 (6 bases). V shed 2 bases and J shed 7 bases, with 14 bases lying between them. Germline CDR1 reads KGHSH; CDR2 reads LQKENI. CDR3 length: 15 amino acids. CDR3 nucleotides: TGTGCCAGCTCACCAACGGGGGGCGCTCCTGAAAAACTGTTTTTT. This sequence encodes CASSPTGGAPEKLFF.

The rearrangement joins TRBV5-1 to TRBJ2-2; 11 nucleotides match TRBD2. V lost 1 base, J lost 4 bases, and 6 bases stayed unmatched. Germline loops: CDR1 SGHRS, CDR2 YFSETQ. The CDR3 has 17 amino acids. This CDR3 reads CASSLNSLAGVTGELFF. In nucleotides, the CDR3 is TGCGCCAGCAGCTTGAACTCACTAGCGGGGGTCACCGGGGAGCTGTTTTTT.

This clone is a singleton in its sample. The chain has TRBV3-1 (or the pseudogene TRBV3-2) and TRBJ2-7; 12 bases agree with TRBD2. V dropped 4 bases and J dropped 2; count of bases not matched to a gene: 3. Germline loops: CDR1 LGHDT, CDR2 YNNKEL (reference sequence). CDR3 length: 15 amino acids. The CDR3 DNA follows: TGTGCCAGCAGCCTTCGGACTAGCGGGGCCTACGAGCAGTACTTC. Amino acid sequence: CASSLRTSGAYEQYF.

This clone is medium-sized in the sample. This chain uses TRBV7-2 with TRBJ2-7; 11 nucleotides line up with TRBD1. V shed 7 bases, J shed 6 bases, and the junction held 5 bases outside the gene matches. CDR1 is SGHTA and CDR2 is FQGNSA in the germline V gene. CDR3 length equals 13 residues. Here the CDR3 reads CASKDRGQLEQYF. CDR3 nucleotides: TGTGCCAGCAAGGACAGGGGGCAACTCGAGCAGTACTTC.

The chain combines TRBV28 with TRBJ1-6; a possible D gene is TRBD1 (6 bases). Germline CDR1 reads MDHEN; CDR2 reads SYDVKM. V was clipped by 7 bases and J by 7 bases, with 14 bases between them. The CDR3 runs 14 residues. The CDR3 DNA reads TGTGCCAGCATGATGGGACAAGAAAATTCACCCCTCCACTTT. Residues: CASMMGQENSPLHF. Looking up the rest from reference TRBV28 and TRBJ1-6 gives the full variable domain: DVKVTQSSRYLVKRTGEKVFLECVQDMDHENMFWYRQDPGLGLRLIYFSYDVKMKEKGDIPEGYSVSREKKERFSLILESASTNQTSMYLCASMMGQENSPLHFGNGTRLTVT.

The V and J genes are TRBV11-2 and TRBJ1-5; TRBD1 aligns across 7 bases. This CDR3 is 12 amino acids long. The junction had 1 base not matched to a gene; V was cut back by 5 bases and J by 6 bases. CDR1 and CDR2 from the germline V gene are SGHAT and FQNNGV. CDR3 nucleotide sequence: TGTGCCAGCAGCAACAGGGGTCAGCCCCAGCATTTT. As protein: CASSNRGQPQHF.

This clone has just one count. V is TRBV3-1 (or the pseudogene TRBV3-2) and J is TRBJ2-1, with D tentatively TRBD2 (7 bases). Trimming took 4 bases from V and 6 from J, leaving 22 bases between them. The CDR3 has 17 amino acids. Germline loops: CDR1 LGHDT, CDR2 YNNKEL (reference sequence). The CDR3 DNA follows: TGTGCCAGCAGCCCCTGGGGTAGGGGGGGCCAAGGCAATGAGCAGTTCTTC. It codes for CASSPWGRGGQGNEQFF.

The CDR3 sequence: CASSLGRGRDGTGELFF. The DNA for the CDR3 is TGTGCCAGCAGCTTGGGCCGGGGGAGGGACGGTACCGGGGAGCTGTTTTTT. The gene calls are TRBV5-8 and TRBJ2-2, with TRBD2 matching over 7 bases. The junction had 10 bases not matched to a gene; V was cut back by 0 bases and J by 5 bases. The germline V gene has CDR1 SGHTS and CDR2 YDEGEE. The CDR3 extends over 17 amino acids.

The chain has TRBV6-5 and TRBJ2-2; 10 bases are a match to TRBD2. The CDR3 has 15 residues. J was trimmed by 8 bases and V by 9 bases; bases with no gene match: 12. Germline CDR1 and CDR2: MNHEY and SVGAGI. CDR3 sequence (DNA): TGTGCCAGTTCTTCCCGGAGCGGGGGGGCTGGGGAGCTGTTTTTT. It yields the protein CASSSRSGGAGELFF.

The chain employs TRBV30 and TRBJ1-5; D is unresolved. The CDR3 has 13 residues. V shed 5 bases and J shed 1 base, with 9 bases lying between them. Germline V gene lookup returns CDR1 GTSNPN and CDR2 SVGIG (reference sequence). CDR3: CAWAGGSNQPQHF. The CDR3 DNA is TGTGCCTGGGCGGGAGGGAGCAATCAGCCCCAGCATTTT. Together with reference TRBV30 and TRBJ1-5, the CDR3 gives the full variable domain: SQTIHQWPATLVQPVGSPLSLECTVEGTSNPNLYWYRQAAGRGLQLLFYSVGIGQISSEVPQNLSASRPQDRQFILSSKKLLLSDSGFYLCAWAGGSNQPQHFGDGTRLSIL.